This T cell receptor (beta chain) was captured in a study of blood T cell repertoires in COVID-19. The wider study: From T cells, B-cell-depleted T cells, or PBMCs came the material, which was cDNA or gDNA.

In the original workflow: By means of reference gene primer amplification, nucleated cell counts were estimated. TCRdb's table, derived via immunoSEQ multiplex PCR, lists solely in-frame clones and lacks some. V, J and clone size are those of that table, while D and trimming were read from the DNA. The data contain about 100,000 clones, roughly 82% of them singletons. The sample was peripheral blood. This receptor was taken from a human donor in a cohort sampled during active COVID-19.

This chain's CDR3 is CSAGGGGWDGYTF. CDR3 coding DNA: TGCAGCGCCGGAGGAGGGGGCTGGGATGGCTACACCTTC. V is TRBV29-1 and J is TRBJ1-2, with 7 bases aligning to TRBD1. The germline V gene has CDR1 SQVTM and CDR2 ANQGSEA. This CDR3 contains 13 residues. The ends lost 7 bases at V and 6 bases at J; junction bases unmatched: 11.